The rows below give T cell receptor beta chains drawn from one sample of a study of shared clonotypes between healthy human individuals. Produced via immunoSEQ multiplex PCR; TCRdb's table is partial and in-frame only. The profile shows hundreds of thousands of clones, 95% to 98% of them singletons. The sequencing input was naive CD8+ T cells sorted from blood. The receptor source for this set is a man between 25 and 39 years old in good health. Both conserved end residues are part of each CDR3. D genes are given only for firm matches. Clone size appears in some rows only: once, few, many, or a class for an expanded clone.

14,TRBV27,.,TRBJ2-7,.,TGTGCCAGCAGTTTATCCCGGGAGAGGTACGAGCAGTACTTC,CASSLSRERYEQYF
14,TRBV5-1,.,TRBJ1-1,TRBD1,TGCGCCAGCAGCTTGCGGGACAGTTACACTGAAGCTTTCTTT,CASSLRDSYTEAFF
16,TRBV6-1,.,TRBJ2-7,TRBD2,TGTGCCAGCAGTGAAGAGGCTAGCGGGACATGGTACGAGCAGTACTTC,CASSEEASGTWYEQYF
14,TRBV7-9,.,TRBJ1-4,.,TGTGCCAGCAGCTTAGACAGGGTTTTAGTAAAACTGTTTTTT,CASSLDRVLVKLFF
15,TRBV7-3,once,TRBJ1-3,TRBD1,TGTGCCAGCAGCTTAAGTCAGGGGGCTGGAAACACCATATATTTT,CASSLSQGAGNTIYF
14,TRBV14,.,TRBJ2-1,.,TGTGCCAGCAGCCAAGATCTCCGCGACAATGAGCAGTTCTTC,CASSQDLRDNEQFF
13,TRBV7-2,.,TRBJ2-7,.,TGTGCCAGCACGGCCCCTTGGATGGACGAGCAGTACTTC,CASTAPWMDEQYF
14,TRBV29-1,once,TRBJ2-7,.,TGCAGCGTTGAAGACACGACAGAGGCCTACGAGCAGTACTTC,CSVEDTTEAYEQYF
16,TRBV9,.,TRBJ2-7,.,TGTGCCAGCAGCGTAGCCCCCGTAGGGGGAACCTACGAGCAGTACTTC,CASSVAPVGGTYEQYF
15,TRBV7-7,.,TRBJ2-2,TRBD1,TGTGCTAGCAGTTCAGGGACAGGGGCCACCGGGGAGCTGTTTTTT,CASSSGTGATGELFF
13,TRBV10-3,.,TRBJ2-7,TRBD1,TGTGCCCCCCTTGGGACAGGGATTTACGAGCAGTACTTC,CAPLGTGIYEQYF
13,TRBV11-2,.,TRBJ2-7,.,TGTGCCAGCAGCCCGGAGTCCTACTACGAGCAGTACTTC,CASSPESYYEQYF
17,TRBV4-1,.,TRBJ1-5,TRBD1,TGCGCCAGCAGCCAAGATGTGGGGACAGGGGGACATCAGCCCCAGCATTTT,CASSQDVGTGGHQPQHF
15,TRBV5-1,.,TRBJ2-7,.,TGCGCCAGCAGCTTGGTTGATCCAGCCTCCTACGAGCAGTACTTC,CASSLVDPASYEQYF
14,TRBV5-6,.,TRBJ2-5,.,TGTGCCAGCAGCCCAGGACTCGGATGGGAGACCCAGTACTTC,CASSPGLGWETQYF
16,TRBV5-1,.,TRBJ2-3,TRBD2,TGCGCCAGCAGCTTGGTTGCGGGAGAGGGGACAGATACGCAGTATTTT,CASSLVAGEGTDTQYF
13,TRBV10-1,once,TRBJ1-1,.,TGCGCCAGCAGTGAGAATGAGAACACTGAAGCTTTCTTT,CASSENENTEAFF
16,TRBV11-3,.,TRBJ2-1,TRBD2,TGTGCCAGCAGCTTAGGGAAGCGGGAGAACTACAATGAGCAGTTCTTC,CASSLGKRENYNEQFF
13,TRBV29-1,once,TRBJ2-7,TRBD1,TGCAGCGTTGCGGGACAGGGTTTGATCGAGCAGTACTTC,CSVAGQGLIEQYF
17,TRBV28,.,TRBJ1-2,.,TGTGCCAGCAGTTTGTTCGCCCCGGCAGGGGAGGAGTATGGCTACACCTTC,CASSLFAPAGEEYGYTF
13,TRBV27,.,TRBJ2-3,.,TGTGCCAGCAGTCCGAGGACGGGGGATACGCAGTATTTT,CASSPRTGDTQYF
15,TRBV2,.,TRBJ2-3,.,TGTGCCAGCAGTGAAAGCGGCATCAGCACAGATACGCAGTATTTT,CASSESGISTDTQYF
15,TRBV27,.,TRBJ2-7,.,TGTGCCAGCATGGTTTCACCTTCTCGGAGCGACGAGCAGTACTTC,CASMVSPSRSDEQYF
15,TRBV27,.,TRBJ2-5,.,TGTGCCAGCAGTTTAAGGCCATCCTACCAGCAGACCCAGTACTTC,CASSLRPSYQQTQYF
15,TRBV13,.,TRBJ2-1,TRBD1,TGTGCCAGCAGCCGGTGGGGACAGGATGACAATGAGCAGTTCTTC,CASSRWGQDDNEQFF
14,TRBV7-6,.,TRBJ2-7,TRBD1,TGTGCCAGCAGCTTTGGACAGGGACTGTCGGAGCAGTACTTC,CASSFGQGLSEQYF
11,TRBV29-1,.,TRBJ1-4,.,TGCAGCGCCACAACTAATGAAAAACTGTTTTTT,CSATTNEKLFF
14,TRBV5-8,.,TRBJ1-2,.,TGTGCCAGCAGCTCCCGGACGGTGAACTATGGCTACACCTTC,CASSSRTVNYGYTF
17,TRBV28,once,TRBJ2-7,TRBD2,TGTGCCAGCAGTTTACTTTATCCTAGCGGGGTCTCCTACGAGCAGTACTTC,CASSLLYPSGVSYEQYF
16,TRBV6-1,.,TRBJ2-1,TRBD2,TGTGCCAGCAGTGTTTCTAGCGGGAGCTCCTACAATGAGCAGTTCTTC,CASSVSSGSSYNEQFF
11,TRBV11-2,.,TRBJ2-1,.,TGTGCCAGCAGCTTAAGGTTTGAGCAGTTCTTC,CASSLRFEQFF
14,TRBV5-5,.,TRBJ2-3,.,TGTGCCAGCAGTTTCGGGAAGGGCACAGATACGCAGTATTTT,CASSFGKGTDTQYF
14,TRBV4-1,.,TRBJ2-1,.,TGCGCCAGCAGCCAAACGAGCTCCTACAATGAGCAGTTCTTC,CASSQTSSYNEQFF
15,TRBV7-9,.,TRBJ2-3,TRBD1,TGTGCCAGCAGCTTAAGAGGACAGGGTACAGATACGCAGTATTTT,CASSLRGQGTDTQYF
16,TRBV5-1,.,TRBJ2-1,.,TGCGCCAGCAGCTCAAGAACCGGGACAACCTACAATGAGCAGTTCTTC,CASSSRTGTTYNEQFF
13,TRBV6-5,.,TRBJ2-1,.,TGTGCCAGCAGTGGGACGTCGTACAATGAGCAGTTCTTC,CASSGTSYNEQFF
17,TRBV11-2,.,TRBJ2-7,.,TGTGCCAGCAGCTTAGCGGCGCCACAGGGCGCTTCTTACGAGCAGTACTTC,CASSLAAPQGASYEQYF
12,TRBV28,.,TRBJ2-7,TRBD1,TGTGCCACCCGAGGGACAGATTACGAGCAGTACTTC,CATRGTDYEQYF
12,TRBV11-3,.,TRBJ2-1,.,TGTGCCAGCAGCTGGGGTAGTAGTGAGCAGTTCTTC,CASSWGSSEQFF
13,TRBV19,.,TRBJ2-1,.,TGTGCCAGTAGTCCCGGGCTAGTTAAGGGTCAGTTCTTC,CASSPGLVKGQFF
13,TRBV30,.,TRBJ2-7,.,TGTGCCTGCGTACGGGTTAACGTTTACGAGCAGTACTTC,CACVRVNVYEQYF
16,TRBV7-6,.,TRBJ2-1,.,TGTGCCAGCAGCTTAATCAGTGTATTGGCAGGCAATGAGCAGTTCTTC,CASSLISVLAGNEQFF